This TCR beta chain was captured in a study of blood T cells in healthy people across ages. This clonotype showed up just once. The second PCR ran about 6 to 12 cycles with a sample-barcoded 5' primer and J-beta primers. In TCRdb, the 5' RACE reads were re-called with MiXCR into one record per CDR3 protein. The table includes approximately 1,100,000 distinct CDR3 sequences, more than 40% detected once. The CDR3 totals 15 residues. With V trimmed by 3 bases and J by 7 bases, 7 bases remained unmatched. Germline CDR1 MNHNY, CDR2 SVGAGI (reference sequence). The receptor comes from a woman in her sixties in good health. The specimen sequenced was blood. The gene calls are TRBV6-6 and TRBJ1-5; 9 nucleotides agree with TRBD1. DNA of the CDR3: TGTGCCAGCAGTTATCCCGGGACAGGGAACCAGCCCCAGCATTTT. It specifies CASSYPGTGNQPQHF.